This TCR beta chain was identified during a study of T cell changes during pregnancy in multiple sclerosis. The germline V gene has CDR1 LNHNV and CDR2 YYDKDF (reference sequence). CDR3 length equals 16 residues. Unmatched junction bases numbered 9, after V lost 7 bases and J lost 2 bases. Produced via immunoSEQ multiplex PCR; TCRdb's table is partial and in-frame only. The sample lists about 70,000 clones, more than 80% seen once, with roughly 1.1% in the top ten. The source material was peripheral blood, sampled in the third trimester of pregnancy. The chain combines TRBV15 with TRBJ2-3; the match to TRBD2 covers 10 bases. The receptor comes from a female donor with multiple sclerosis, enrolled in a pregnancy study. The CDR3 DNA sequence: TGTGCCACCACACTATTCCTAGCGGGAGTCACAGATACGCAGTATTTT. Amino acid sequence: CATTLFLAGVTDTQYF.